The 11 T cell receptor beta chains presented below share a single source sample, sequenced in a study of blood T cell repertoires in COVID-19. This table comes from immunoSEQ multiplex PCR, and its TCRdb copy is limited to in-frame clones, with some not included. The sample comprises a few hundred thousand clones, about nine tenths of which are singletons, and more than 8.5% rests with the top ten. Material for sequencing was PBMCs or T cells enriched from blood (not recorded which). These receptors were taken from a woman aged 18 to 35 who had recovered from COVID-19.

The chain is built from TRBV3-1 (or the pseudogene TRBV3-2) and TRBJ2-3; no clear D gene. Trimming cost V 8 bases and J 2 bases, with 11 bases left between them. Germline-derived CDR1 and CDR2 are LGHDT and YNNKEL (reference sequence). The CDR3 consists of 13 residues. CDR3 loop: CASSYSSTDTQYF. The CDR3 DNA is TGTGCCAGCTCGTACAGCTCCACAGATACGCAGTATTTT.

This clone has a single count. The rearrangement joins TRBV5-1 to TRBJ1-2; D is undetermined. V was shortened by 1 base and J by 5 bases, with 24 bases between the two germline ends. Germline V gene lookup returns CDR1 SGHRS and CDR2 YFSETQ. The CDR3 covers 18 residues. As DNA, the CDR3 is TGCGCCAGCAGCTTGTCTCGGACCGACTATCGAGGTCGGTATGGCTACACCTTC. It encodes CASSLSRTDYRGRYGYTF.

This clone was seen once. The chain has TRBV24-1 and TRBJ2-5; 7 bases are a match to TRBD2. CDR3 length: 14 residues. V shed 7 bases, J shed 5 bases, and the junction held 9 bases outside the gene matches. Germline V gene sequence: CDR1 KGHDR, CDR2 SFDVKD. The CDR3 DNA reads as TGTGCCACCAGCCCTCTGGGAGGGGACGAGACCCAGTACTTC. This encodes CATSPLGGDETQYF.

The count of this clone is one. The rearrangement links TRBV5-1 to TRBJ1-3; possibly TRBD1 for D (5 bases). With 2 bases removed from V and 1 base from J, the gap between germline ends came to 7 bases. In germline, CDR1 is SGHRS, CDR2 YFSETQ. This CDR3 region has 14 residues. The CDR3 is CASSLGDSGNTIYF. The CDR3 DNA follows: TGCGCCAGCAGCTTAGGGGATTCTGGAAACACCATATATTTT. Based on the CDR3 plus reference TRBV5-1 and TRBJ1-3, the full variable domain is KAGVTQTPRYLIKTRGQQVTLSCSPISGHRSVSWYQQTPGQGLQFLFEYFSETQRNKGNFPGRFSGRQFSNSRSEMNVSTLELGDSALYLCASSLGDSGNTIYFGEGSWLTVV.

Note on this clone: Other DNA variants within this sample encode the same CDR3. The chain joins TRBV7-3 to TRBJ2-5; 7 nucleotides match TRBD2. Losses at the gene ends were 1 base for V and 5 bases for J; bases not matched to a gene: 1. This CDR3 is 13 amino acids long. The germline V gene has CDR1 SGHTA and CDR2 FQGTGA. The CDR3 region is CASSLREGETQYF. DNA of the CDR3: TGTGCCAGCAGCTTAAGGGAGGGGGAGACCCAGTACTTC.

The rearrangement uses TRBV7-9 and TRBJ2-7; the match to TRBD1 covers 9 bases. The J call may not be correct, given that the DNA end is closer to TRBJ2-5. Germline loops: CDR1 SEHNR, CDR2 FQNEAQ (reference sequence). There are 13 residues in the CDR3. The CDR3 nucleotides read TGTGCCAGCAGCTTACCGGGACAGGGGACCCAGTACTTC. Protein product: CASSLPGQGTQYF.

The V call is TRBV18, the J call TRBJ2-1, with D hard to call. Per the germline V gene, CDR1 is KGHSH and CDR2 is LQKENI. Trimming cost V 3 bases and J 0 bases, with 9 bases left between them. CDR3 length: 15 residues. Here the CDR3 DNA reads TGTGCCAGCTCACCTGGCCCTAGCTCCTACAATGAGCAGTTCTTC. This codes for CASSPGPSSYNEQFF.

The chain joins TRBV30 to TRBJ1-2; 9 nucleotides line up with TRBD1. The V gene end was trimmed by 4 bases and the J gene end by 8 bases; junction bases not matched to a gene: 14. Germline CDR1 reads GTSNPN; CDR2 reads SVGIG (reference sequence). The CDR3 is 15 amino acids. CDR3 residues: CAWTQRGGTGKGYTF. The CDR3 DNA reads as TGTGCCTGGACCCAAAGGGGGGGGACAGGGAAGGGCTACACCTTC.

The rearrangement uses TRBV4-2 and TRBJ2-7, with 8 nucleotides matching TRBD2. The ends lost 5 bases at V and 6 bases at J; junction bases unmatched: 9. Germline V lookup: CDR1 LGHNA, CDR2 YNFKEQ. This CDR3 has 14 amino acids. The CDR3 region has the DNA TGTGCCAGCAGCTCACCGGGACTAGGCACCGAGCAGTACTTC. This gives the protein CASSSPGLGTEQYF.

The chain is built from TRBV25-1 and TRBJ1-6; the D gene is possibly TRBD1 (6 bases). The CDR3 totals 15 residues. Germline V gene data show CDR1 as MGHDK and CDR2 as SYGVNS. Trimming left V 6 bases short and J 0 bases short, with 9 bases between. The CDR3 loop reads CASRGTNSYNSPLHF. The CDR3 DNA reads as TGTGCCAGCAGGGGGACAAACTCCTATAATTCACCCCTCCACTTT. Complete variable domain (other parts from reference TRBV25-1 and TRBJ1-6): EADIYQTPRYLVIGTGKKITLECSQTMGHDKMYWYQQDPGMELHLIHYSYGVNSTEKGDLSSESTVSRIRTEHFPLTLESARPSHTSQYLCASRGTNSYNSPLHFGNGTRLTVT.

The chain is built from TRBV6-6 and TRBJ1-4; D is undetermined. V was pared by 10 bases and J by 7 bases, with 19 bases between. Germline CDR1 MNHNY, CDR2 SVGAGI (reference sequence). This CDR3 comprises 14 residues. The CDR3 DNA follows: TGTGCCACCTATAAGTGGCTACAGACTGAAAAACTGTTTTTT. This codes for CATYKWLQTEKLFF.